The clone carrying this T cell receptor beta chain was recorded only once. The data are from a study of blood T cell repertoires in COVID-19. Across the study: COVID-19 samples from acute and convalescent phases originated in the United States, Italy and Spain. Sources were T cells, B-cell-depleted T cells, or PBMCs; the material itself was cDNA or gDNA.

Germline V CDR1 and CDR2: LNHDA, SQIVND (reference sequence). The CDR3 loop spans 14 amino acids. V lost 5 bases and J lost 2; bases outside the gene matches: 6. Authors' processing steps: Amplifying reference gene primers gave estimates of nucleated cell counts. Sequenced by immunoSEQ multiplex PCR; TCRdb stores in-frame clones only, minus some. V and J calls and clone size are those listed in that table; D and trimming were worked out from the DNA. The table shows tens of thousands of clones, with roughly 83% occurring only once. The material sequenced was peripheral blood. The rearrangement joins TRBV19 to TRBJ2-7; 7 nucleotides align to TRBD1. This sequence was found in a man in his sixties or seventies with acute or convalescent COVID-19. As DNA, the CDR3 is TGTGCCAGTAGTTTGGGGACAGAGGCCTACGAGCAGTACTTC. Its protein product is CASSLGTEAYEQYF.